This T cell receptor beta chain was profiled in a study of shared clonotypes between healthy human individuals. Data came from immunoSEQ multiplex PCR; TCRdb stores just in-frame clones and leaves some out. Among some 980,000 clones listed, about 80% were seen once. V was shortened by 1 base and J by 10 bases, with 11 bases between the two germline ends. Germline lookup yields CDR1 LGHNT and CDR2 FRNRAP. The CDR3 contains 14 residues. Sequencing was done on a sample of memory CD4+ T cells sorted from blood. Subset denoted: CD45RA-negative fraction. The chain links TRBV12-5 to TRBJ1-6; no clear D gene. This receptor was identified in a man aged 18-30 years in good health. The CDR3 sequence is CASGLDRVQSPLHF. For the CDR3, the DNA is TGTGCTAGTGGTTTGGACCGGGTACAATCACCCCTCCACTTT.